These 27 T cell receptor beta chains were all obtained from the same sample, sequenced in a study of blood T cell repertoires in COVID-19. Data came from immunoSEQ multiplex PCR; TCRdb stores just in-frame clones and leaves some out. There are approximately 170,000 clones in the sample; 82% occur only once, and over 9.5% lies in the top ten. The sequenced material came from peripheral blood. These receptor sequences come from a woman of 80 years or more with active or convalescent COVID-19.

V usage is TRBV10-3 and J usage is TRBJ1-5; D unclear. V was pared by 2 bases and J by 1 base, with 6 bases between. CDR1 is ENHRY, CDR2 SYGVKD, per germline. There are 14 residues in the CDR3. This CDR3 reads CAISEGQSNQPQHF. CDR3 sequence (DNA): TGTGCCATCAGTGAGGGGCAGAGCAATCAGCCCCAGCATTTT.

This clone was seen only a few times. The chain links TRBV5-1 to TRBJ2-7; 11 bases fit TRBD2. Germline assignment: CDR1 SGHRS and CDR2 YFSETQ. Germline trimming cut 4 bases from V and 3 bases from J; bases unmatched to any gene: 6. The length of the CDR3 is 15 residues. The CDR3 DNA follows: TGCGCCAGCAGCGACCGGACTAGCGGGCTCTACGAGCAGTACTTC. Residues: CASSDRTSGLYEQYF.

As to this clone: Additional DNA sequences in this sample encode the identical CDR3. This chain joins TRBV6-1 and TRBJ1-3, with a weak D call TRBD1 (5 bases). V was trimmed by 2 bases and J by 4 bases, leaving 6 bases between them. CDR1 is MNHNS and CDR2 is SASEGT in the germline V gene. The CDR3 consists of 13 residues. The DNA for the CDR3 is TGTGCCAGCAGTGAACAGGGAGGAAACACCATATATTTT. Translating it yields CASSEQGGNTIYF.

The CDR3 region has the DNA TGTGCCAGCAGTGAATACCGGGGATCCTCTGGAAACACCATATATTTT. The encoded protein is CASSEYRGSSGNTIYF. V usage is TRBV25-1 and J usage is TRBJ1-3; D is unresolved. Germline V gives CDR1 MGHDK, CDR2 SYGVNS. The CDR3 spans 16 residues. Between the trimmed V and J ends, which lost 0 bases and 0 bases, there was a span of 9 bases.

V is TRBV30 and J is TRBJ1-1; 7 bases line up with TRBD1. Germline trimming cut 4 bases from V and 3 bases from J; bases unmatched to any gene: 8. Germline CDR1 GTSNPN, CDR2 SVGIG (reference sequence). The CDR3 is made up of 14 amino acids. The CDR3 sequence: CAWMGLTGYTEAFF. The CDR3 nucleotides read TGTGCCTGGATGGGACTGACAGGGTACACTGAAGCTTTCTTT.

The chain uses TRBV10-3 and TRBJ2-3; possible D gene TRBD2, 6 bases. The CDR3 is 17 residues long. V dropped 0 bases and J dropped 3 bases, with 16 bases sitting between them. CDR1 and CDR2 (germline): ENHRY, SYGVKD. CDR3 region: CAISESKGLQWTDTQYF. The CDR3 nucleotides are TGTGCCATCAGTGAGTCTAAGGGACTCCAGTGGACAGATACGCAGTATTTT.

The chain has TRBV6-5 and TRBJ2-2; D is possibly TRBD1 (5 bases). Germline CDR1 MNHEY, CDR2 SVGAGI. Trimming removed 7 bases at V and 1 base at J, with 13 bases between. This CDR3 has 15 amino acids. The CDR3 nucleotides read TGTGCCAGCAAACCCCCAGGGCGGAACACCGGGGAGCTGTTTTTT. Amino acids: CASKPPGRNTGELFF.

This clone was detected once. The chain couples TRBV19 to TRBJ1-2, with TRBD1 as a possible D gene (5 bases). Germline CDR1 is LNHDA and CDR2 is SQIVND (reference sequence). With 3 bases removed from V and 6 bases from J, the gap between germline ends came to 17 bases. There are 15 residues in the CDR3. CDR3 loop: CASSIPGVKADGYTF. The CDR3, as DNA: TGTGCCAGTAGTATCCCGGGGGTTAAAGCAGATGGCTACACCTTC.

The rearrangement uses TRBV19 and TRBJ1-2; the match to TRBD1 covers 8 bases. The germline CDR1 and CDR2 sequences are LNHDA and SQIVND (reference sequence). This CDR3 has 19 residues. With 3 bases clipped from V and 0 bases from J, the junction kept 15 bases outside the gene matches. CDR3 sequence reads: CASSIFLRDRSLANYGYTF. DNA of the CDR3: TGTGCCAGTAGTATCTTTCTCCGGGACAGGTCCCTCGCTAACTATGGCTACACCTTC.

The rearrangement uses TRBV9 and TRBJ1-2; D uncertain. V was cut by 5 bases and J by 0 bases, with 2 bases left in between. CDR1 and CDR2 from the germline V gene are SGDLS and YYNGEE. CDR3 length equals 11 residues. CDR3: CASSTNYGYTF. The CDR3 DNA sequence: TGTGCCAGCAGTACTAACTATGGCTACACCTTC.

V and J are TRBV6-5 and TRBJ2-7; the match to TRBD2 covers 12 bases. Germline CDR1 and CDR2: MNHEY and SVGAGI. J lost 7 bases, V lost 7 bases, and 8 bases had no gene match. The CDR3 runs 14 residues. This CDR3 is CASTRLAGVIEQYF. The CDR3 coding sequence is TGTGCCAGCACCAGACTAGCGGGAGTTATTGAGCAGTACTTC.

This sequence joins TRBV19 and TRBJ2-2; possibly TRBD1 for D (6 bases). Germline CDR1 LNHDA, CDR2 SQIVND (reference sequence). CDR3 length: 15 amino acids. The V gene lost 3 bases and the J gene lost 5 bases, with 13 bases spanning the gap. The DNA for the CDR3 is TGTGCCAGTAGTATCGAACAGGGTAGGACCGGGGAGCTGTTTTTT. The encoded protein is CASSIEQGRTGELFF.

A few counts support this clone. The chain couples TRBV6-5 to TRBJ1-1; 7 bases agree with TRBD1. With 6 bases clipped from V and 2 bases from J, the junction kept 3 bases outside the gene matches. Looked up from germline, CDR1 is MNHEY and CDR2 is SVGAGI. The CDR3 runs 13 residues. The CDR3 DNA reads as TGTGCCAGCAGGGGGACAGCAAACACTGAAGCTTTCTTT. Translated: CASRGTANTEAFF.

V and J are TRBV2 and TRBJ2-6; 8 nucleotides align to TRBD2. This CDR3 region has 15 residues. V dropped 5 bases and J dropped 2; count of bases not matched to a gene: 2. The germline gives CDR1 SNHLY, CDR2 FYNNEI. The CDR3 is CASSRGGTGANVLTF. The CDR3 DNA reads as TGTGCCAGCAGTCGGGGGGGCACTGGGGCCAACGTCCTGACTTTC.

V usage is TRBV28 and J usage is TRBJ1-5, with 10 nucleotides matching TRBD1. V shed 6 bases, J shed 6 bases, and the junction held 8 bases outside the gene matches. Per the germline V gene, CDR1 is MDHEN and CDR2 is SYDVKM. The CDR3 extends over 15 amino acids. The CDR3 region has the DNA TGTGCCAGCAGCTCCGGACAGGGGGTTCTTCAGCCCCAGCATTTT. This codes for CASSSGQGVLQPQHF. The entire variable domain, with the rest obtained from reference TRBV28 and TRBJ1-5, is as follows: DVKVTQSSRYLVKRTGEKVFLECVQDMDHENMFWYRQDPGLGLRLIYFSYDVKMKEKGDIPEGYSVSREKKERFSLILESASTNQTSMYLCASSSGQGVLQPQHFGDGTRLSIL.

This chain joins TRBV18 and TRBJ2-5; 12 nucleotides align to TRBD2. Germline V gene sequence: CDR1 KGHSH, CDR2 LQKENI. CDR3 length equals 14 residues. V lost 3 bases and J lost 4; bases outside the gene matches: 0. CDR3: CASSPGLAGETQYF. The CDR3 DNA reads TGTGCCAGCTCACCGGGACTAGCGGGAGAGACCCAGTACTTC.

The chain joins TRBV3-1 (or the pseudogene TRBV3-2) to TRBJ1-6; 7 nucleotides align to TRBD1. Germline V gene lookup returns CDR1 LGHDT and CDR2 YNNKEL (reference sequence). This CDR3 has 15 amino acids. Germline trimming cut 4 bases from V and 7 bases from J; bases unmatched to any gene: 7. The chain's CDR3 is CASSLRQGENSPLHF. The CDR3 coding sequence is TGTGCCAGCAGCCTCCGACAGGGTGAGAATTCACCCCTCCACTTT.

The V and J genes are TRBV7-6 and TRBJ2-5; 12 positions match TRBD2. In germline, CDR1 is SGHVS, CDR2 FNYEAQ. This CDR3 has 15 amino acids. V was clipped by 5 bases and J by 2 bases; unmatched bases: 3. Here the CDR3 reads CASSLLAGGQETQYF. The CDR3 DNA follows: TGTGCCAGCAGCCTCCTAGCGGGAGGGCAAGAGACCCAGTACTTC.

CDR3 in DNA: TGTGCCAGCAGCCCCGGGACAGGGAGGGAGCAGTACTTC. This sequence encodes CASSPGTGREQYF. This chain connects TRBV12-3 or TRBV12-4 to TRBJ2-7; 9 positions match TRBD1. J was trimmed by 7 bases and V by 6 bases; bases with no gene match: 7. CDR3 length equals 13 residues.

Only one count was recorded for this clone. This chain connects TRBV18 to TRBJ1-3; no clear D gene. This CDR3 has 16 amino acids. CDR1 is KGHSH, CDR2 LQKENI, per germline. The ends were cut back, 3 bases at V and 0 bases at J, with 12 bases in the middle. The CDR3 protein is CASSPGQHFSGNTIYF. In nucleotides, the CDR3 is TGTGCCAGCTCACCGGGCCAGCACTTCTCTGGAAACACCATATATTTT.

The chain joins TRBV10-3 to TRBJ1-5; no clear D gene. V dropped 2 bases and J dropped 4 bases, with 9 bases sitting between them. The CDR3 runs to 14 residues. Germline V gene sequence: CDR1 ENHRY, CDR2 SYGVKD. CDR3 coding DNA: TGTGCCATCAGTGAGGGAGGGCATAATCAGCCCCAGCATTTT. Amino acid sequence: CAISEGGHNQPQHF.

V and J are TRBV6-1 and TRBJ1-2; D is unresolved. The CDR3 spans 11 residues. The germline V gene encodes CDR1 MNHNS and CDR2 SASEGT. Trimming shortened V by 2 bases and J by 5 bases, and 3 bases separated the two germline ends. CDR3 sequence (DNA): TGTGCCAGCAGTGAACCGTATGGCTACACCTTC. This sequence encodes CASSEPYGYTF.

The chain uses TRBV6-1 and TRBJ2-1, with no clear D. CDR1 is MNHNS, CDR2 SASEGT, per germline. V lost 3 bases and J lost 7, with 7 bases in between. The CDR3 runs 12 residues. CDR3 bases: TGTGCCAGCAGTGATCTAGGTAATGAGCAGTTCTTC. This encodes CASSDLGNEQFF.

The chain couples TRBV5-4 to TRBJ1-2, with a weak D call TRBD1 (5 bases). CDR3 length equals 15 residues. V gave up 0 bases and J gave up 3 bases, with 12 bases separating them. Germline V CDR1 and CDR2: SGHNT, YYREEE (reference sequence). The CDR3: CASSLVIGGYYGYTF. The CDR3 DNA reads as TGTGCCAGCAGCTTGGTAATTGGGGGGTACTATGGCTACACCTTC.

This clone appeared a single time. V gene TRBV2 combines with J gene TRBJ2-3; TRBD2 matches at 11 bases. This CDR3 contains 18 residues. The germline V gene encodes CDR1 SNHLY and CDR2 FYNNEI. The V gene end was trimmed by 4 bases and the J gene end by 2 bases; junction bases not matched to a gene: 11. The chain's CDR3 is CASSARVTSGEFTDTQYF. CDR3 in DNA: TGTGCCAGCAGTGCCCGGGTGACTAGCGGGGAATTCACAGATACGCAGTATTTT. Full variable domain (rest looked up from reference TRBV2 and TRBJ2-3): EPEVTQTPSHQVTQMGQEVILRCVPISNHLYFYWYRQILGQKVEFLVSFYNNEISEKSEIFDDQFSVERPDGSNFTLKIRSTKLEDSAMYFCASSARVTSGEFTDTQYFGPGTRLTVL.

This chain uses TRBV5-1 with TRBJ1-1; weak D call: TRBD1 (5 bases). Germline CDR1 is SGHRS and CDR2 is YFSETQ. The CDR3 is made up of 14 amino acids. The V end was cut by 5 bases, the J end by 0 bases, with 11 bases between. CDR3 in DNA: TGCGCCAGCAGGTCGACAGCAATGAACACTGAAGCTTTCTTT. It is translated as CASRSTAMNTEAFF. Looking up the rest from reference TRBV5-1 and TRBJ1-1 gives the full variable domain: KAGVTQTPRYLIKTRGQQVTLSCSPISGHRSVSWYQQTPGQGLQFLFEYFSETQRNKGNFPGRFSGRQFSNSRSEMNVSTLELGDSALYLCASRSTAMNTEAFFGQGTRLTVV.

The chain couples TRBV27 to TRBJ2-1, with 8 bases identical to TRBD2. Looked up from germline, CDR1 is MNHEY and CDR2 is SMNVEV (reference sequence). Trimming removed 5 bases from V and 6 bases from J; junction bases left unmatched: 9. This CDR3 contains 15 residues. Here the CDR3 DNA reads TGTGCCAGCAGTAGACTAGCGTTGCCTCCCAATGAGCAGTTCTTC. Its protein product is CASSRLALPPNEQFF.